What follows describes a single TCR beta chain. The entry originates in a study of cytomegalovirus exposure and HLA in healthy donors. The primer mix had 60 Vbeta and 13 Jbeta primers. TCRdb's table, derived via immunoSEQ multiplex PCR, lists solely in-frame clones and lacks some. The sample has some 190,000 clones; about four fifths are singletons. The V end lost 8 bases, the J end lost 0 bases, and 13 bases lay between the germline ends. The CDR3 is 14 amino acids. Germline V CDR1 and CDR2: MGHDK, SYGVNS. The specimen was PBMCs. This TCR was recovered from a man aged 35-49 years in good health and CMV-seropositive. The chain uses TRBV25-1 and TRBJ1-1, with D maybe TRBD1 (6 bases). The CDR3 region is CASHTGLLNTEAFF. CDR3 nucleotides: TGTGCCAGCCACACAGGGCTTCTGAACACTGAAGCTTTCTTT.